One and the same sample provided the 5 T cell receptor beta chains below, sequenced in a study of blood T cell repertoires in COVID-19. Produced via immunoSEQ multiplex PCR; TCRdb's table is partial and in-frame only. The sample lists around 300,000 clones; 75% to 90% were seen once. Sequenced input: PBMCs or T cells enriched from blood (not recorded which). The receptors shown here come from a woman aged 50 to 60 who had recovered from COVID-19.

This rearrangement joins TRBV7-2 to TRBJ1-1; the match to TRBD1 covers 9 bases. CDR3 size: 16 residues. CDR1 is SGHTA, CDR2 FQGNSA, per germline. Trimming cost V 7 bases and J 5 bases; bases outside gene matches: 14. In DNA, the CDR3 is TGTGCCAGCACTCCGCCCGGGACAGGGAGGTGGACTGAAGCTTTCTTT. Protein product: CASTPPGTGRWTEAFF.

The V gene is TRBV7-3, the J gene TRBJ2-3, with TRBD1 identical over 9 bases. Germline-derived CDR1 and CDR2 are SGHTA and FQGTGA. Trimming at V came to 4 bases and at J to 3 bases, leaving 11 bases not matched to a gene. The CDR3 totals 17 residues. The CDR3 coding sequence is TGTGCCAGCAGCTCCGAAGGACAGGGGCGACCTACAGATACGCAGTATTTT. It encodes CASSSEGQGRPTDTQYF.

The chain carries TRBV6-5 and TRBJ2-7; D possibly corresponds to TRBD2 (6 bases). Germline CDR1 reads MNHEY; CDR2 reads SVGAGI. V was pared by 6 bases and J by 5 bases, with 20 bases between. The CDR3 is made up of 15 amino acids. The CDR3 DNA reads TGTGCCAGCAGCTTCGAGGAGGGGTTCATCGACGAGCAGTACTTC. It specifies CASSFEEGFIDEQYF.

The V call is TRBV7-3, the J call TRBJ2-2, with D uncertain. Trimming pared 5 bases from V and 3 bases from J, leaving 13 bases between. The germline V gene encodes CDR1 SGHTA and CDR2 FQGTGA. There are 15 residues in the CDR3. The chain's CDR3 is CASSNYGVDTGELFF. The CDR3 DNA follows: TGTGCCAGCAGCAACTACGGAGTCGACACCGGGGAGCTGTTTTTT.

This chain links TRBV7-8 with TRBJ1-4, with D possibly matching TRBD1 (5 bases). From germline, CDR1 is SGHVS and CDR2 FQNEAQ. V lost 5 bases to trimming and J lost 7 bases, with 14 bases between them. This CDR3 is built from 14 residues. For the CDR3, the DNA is TGTGCCAGCAGCCCCGGGTGGGGCGGTGAAAAACTGTTTTTT. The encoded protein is CASSPGWGGEKLFF.